The 26 T cell receptor beta chains below were found in one sample sequenced in a study of shared clonotypes between healthy human individuals. Using immunoSEQ multiplex PCR, the repertoire was profiled, and TCRdb retains in-frame clones only, with some absent. The sample has 1,400,000 or so clones; 98% are singletons. Input material: naive CD4+ T cells sorted from blood. Regarding subset: CD45RA+ positively selected. The receptors originated from a man aged 25 to 40 in good health.

The rearrangement uses TRBV5-1 and TRBJ2-3; 10 bases agree with TRBD2. Germline loops: CDR1 SGHRS, CDR2 YFSETQ. With V trimmed by 0 bases and J by 4 bases, 5 bases remained unmatched. The CDR3 sequence is 16 residues long. The CDR3 here is CASSLGLAGRADTQYF. The CDR3 DNA reads as TGCGCCAGCAGCTTGGGACTAGCGGGTCGAGCAGATACGCAGTATTTT.

The chain has TRBV6-1 and TRBJ1-2; D gene unclear. The germline CDR1 and CDR2 sequences are MNHNS and SASEGT. The CDR3 length is 10 residues. The germline V and J ends were trimmed by 5 bases and 11 bases, with 9 bases remaining between them. The CDR3 sequence is CASSFEPYTF. In nucleotides, the CDR3 is TGTGCCAGCAGTTTCGAACCTTACACCTTC.

The V call is TRBV18, the J call TRBJ2-7, with 7 bases identical to TRBD2. There are 15 residues in the CDR3. V shed 1 base, J shed 6 bases, and the junction held 9 bases outside the gene matches. The germline V gene has CDR1 KGHSH and CDR2 LQKENI. The CDR3 sequence is CASSPLVGRTGEQYF. CDR3 coding DNA: TGTGCCAGCTCACCACTCGTCGGGAGGACGGGCGAGCAGTACTTC.

The genes are TRBV27 and TRBJ2-1; D ambiguous. From germline, CDR1 is MNHEY and CDR2 SMNVEV (reference sequence). This CDR3 comprises 12 residues. The V and J ends lost 8 bases and 7 bases respectively, with 12 bases between them. The CDR3 region is CASGELLNEQFF. Written as DNA, the CDR3 is TGTGCCAGCGGGGAACTGCTGAATGAGCAGTTCTTC.

The V and J genes are TRBV27 and TRBJ2-7, with a tentative D call TRBD2 (6 bases). The germline V gene has CDR1 MNHEY and CDR2 SMNVEV (reference sequence). This CDR3 is built from 14 residues. V was cut by 5 bases and J by 3 bases, with 14 bases left in between. Here the CDR3 DNA reads TGTGCCAGCAGTCCCCCCGGAGGGGACTACGAGCAGTACTTC. This translates into CASSPPGGDYEQYF.

The gene calls are TRBV6-5 and TRBJ2-7; 9 positions match TRBD2. Trimming removed 6 bases from V and 3 bases from J; junction bases left unmatched: 3. The germline CDR1 and CDR2 sequences are MNHEY and SVGAGI. This CDR3 region has 13 residues. Written as DNA, the CDR3 is TGTGCCAGCAGAGTAGCGGGAGACTACGAGCAGTACTTC. It encodes CASRVAGDYEQYF.

The chain joins TRBV4-3 to TRBJ1-4; 9 bases line up with TRBD1. Germline-derived CDR1 and CDR2 are LGHNA and YSLEER. This CDR3 has 16 amino acids. V shed 3 bases, J shed 7 bases, and the junction held 9 bases outside the gene matches. For the CDR3, the DNA is TGCGCCAGCAGCCAGGATTTCGGGACAGGGAGTGAAAAACTGTTTTTT. Its translation is CASSQDFGTGSEKLFF.

CDR3 DNA sequence: TGTGCCAGCAGTCACGGGACAACCTACGAGCAGTACTTC. It encodes CASSHGTTYEQYF. The J gene is TRBJ2-7, the V gene TRBV6-1; D possibly corresponds to TRBD1 (6 bases). Trimming stripped 5 bases from V and 2 bases from J, with 10 bases between. This CDR3 has 13 amino acids. Germline lookup yields CDR1 MNHNS and CDR2 SASEGT.

The genes are TRBV12-5 and TRBJ1-3; D not certain. V was cut by 1 base and J by 0 bases, with 7 bases left in between. Per germline, CDR1 LGHNT and CDR2 FRNRAP. The CDR3 loop spans 15 amino acids. The CDR3 reads CASGLGGSSGNTIYF. The CDR3, as DNA: TGTGCTAGTGGTTTGGGAGGGAGCTCTGGAAACACCATATATTTT.

The chain is built from TRBV6-1 and TRBJ2-5; TRBD2 agrees at 7 bases. CDR1 and CDR2 (germline): MNHNS, SASEGT. This CDR3 contains 15 residues. The ends lost 5 bases at V and 4 bases at J; junction bases unmatched: 10. The CDR3 bases are TGTGCCAGCAGTCTAGCGGCCCACCGTGGAGAGACCCAGTACTTC. Its translation: CASSLAAHRGETQYF.

The chain joins TRBV29-1 to TRBJ2-7; D perhaps matches TRBD2 (6 bases). The CDR3 totals 13 residues. The V and J ends lost 7 bases and 2 bases respectively, with 15 bases between them. Germline V gene lookup returns CDR1 SQVTM and CDR2 ANQGSEA. This CDR3 reads CSATGTSAYEQYF. In nucleotides, the CDR3 is TGCAGCGCTACCGGGACTTCGGCCTACGAGCAGTACTTC.

The gene calls are TRBV9 and TRBJ2-2; 7 bases align to TRBD1. The CDR3 sequence is 16 residues long. J was trimmed by 5 bases and V by 3 bases; bases with no gene match: 10. Looked up from germline, CDR1 is SGDLS and CDR2 is YYNGEE. CDR3 amino acids: CASSEVGGVDTGELFF. DNA of the CDR3: TGTGCCAGCAGCGAGGTAGGGGGCGTGGATACCGGGGAGCTGTTTTTT.

The chain uses TRBV6-1 and TRBJ2-7; 11 bases map to TRBD1. The germline gives CDR1 MNHNS, CDR2 SASEGT. CDR3 length: 15 residues. V was clipped by 8 bases and J by 4 bases; unmatched bases: 10. CDR3 loop: CASYLRDRGVYEQYF. In nucleotides, the CDR3 is TGTGCCAGCTATCTCCGGGACAGGGGGGTTTACGAGCAGTACTTC.

The V call is TRBV30, the J call TRBJ2-7; D might be TRBD2 (5 bases). Germline loops: CDR1 GTSNPN, CDR2 SVGIG (reference sequence). V lost 0 bases and J 3 bases, leaving 12 bases between the germline ends. This CDR3 contains 14 residues. The CDR3 DNA follows: TGTGCCTGGAGTGTAGGGAGAGGGCGCTACGAGCAGTACTTC. Amino acids: CAWSVGRGRYEQYF.

The chain is built from TRBV18 and TRBJ2-1, with D uncertain. The V end was cut by 0 bases, the J end by 8 bases, with 17 bases between. Per germline, CDR1 KGHSH and CDR2 LQKENI. The CDR3 is made up of 16 amino acids. As DNA, the CDR3 is TGTGCCAGCTCACCACCGGGTAGGGCAGCTGGCCATGAGCAGTTCTTC. Protein: CASSPPGRAAGHEQFF.

The chain couples TRBV6-1 to TRBJ2-3; D gene uncertain. CDR3 length: 14 residues. Trimming stripped 0 bases from V and 4 bases from J, with 8 bases between. Germline V gene sequence: CDR1 MNHNS, CDR2 SASEGT. CDR3 nucleotides: TGTGCCAGCAGTGAAGCGGCAGGCTCAGATACGCAGTATTTT. Its protein is CASSEAAGSDTQYF.

This chain uses TRBV7-9 with TRBJ2-7, with TRBD2 matching over 13 bases. Unmatched junction bases numbered 6, after V lost 5 bases and J lost 2 bases. The CDR3 sequence is 16 residues long. The germline CDR1 and CDR2 sequences are SEHNR and FQNEAQ (reference sequence). CDR3 sequence reads: CASSLGTSGIPYEQYF. The DNA of the CDR3 is TGTGCCAGCAGCCTGGGGACTAGCGGGATTCCCTACGAGCAGTACTTC. Variable domain in full (rest from reference TRBV7-9 and TRBJ2-7): DTGVSQNPRHKITKRGQNVTFRCDPISEHNRLYWYRQTLGQGPEFLTYFQNEAQLEKSRLLSDRFSAERPKGSFSTLEIQRTEQGDSAMYLCASSLGTSGIPYEQYFGPGTRLTVT.

The V call is TRBV5-4, the J call TRBJ2-5; no definite D call. The germline V gene has CDR1 SGHNT and CDR2 YYREEE (reference sequence). This CDR3 comprises 13 residues. V lost 2 bases and J 2 bases, leaving 7 bases between the germline ends. The CDR3 DNA reads TGTGCCAGCAGCTTTTTCAAGCAAGAGACCCAGTACTTC. Translation gives CASSFFKQETQYF.

The chain combines TRBV7-9 with TRBJ2-1; no firm D call. The V and J ends lost 2 bases and 3 bases respectively, with 8 bases between them. CDR1 SEHNR and CDR2 FQNEAQ come from the germline V gene (reference sequence). The CDR3 spans 14 residues. The CDR3 reads CASSLQPFYNEQFF. The DNA of the CDR3 is TGTGCCAGCAGCTTACAACCATTCTACAATGAGCAGTTCTTC. The full variable domain, with the rest looked up from reference TRBV7-9 and TRBJ2-1, is DTGVSQNPRHKITKRGQNVTFRCDPISEHNRLYWYRQTLGQGPEFLTYFQNEAQLEKSRLLSDRFSAERPKGSFSTLEIQRTEQGDSAMYLCASSLQPFYNEQFFGPGTRLTVL.

J is TRBJ2-7 and V is TRBV6-1, with D tentatively TRBD1 (6 bases). This CDR3 has 14 amino acids. V shed 8 bases and J shed 2 bases, with 16 bases lying between them. Germline V gives CDR1 MNHNS, CDR2 SASEGT. CDR3 sequence (DNA): TGTGCCAGCCTTCGACAGGTGTTCGCCTACGAGCAGTACTTC. It codes for CASLRQVFAYEQYF.

The chain is built from TRBV18 and TRBJ2-1; 8 bases match TRBD2. Losses at the gene ends were 3 bases for V and 8 bases for J; bases not matched to a gene: 9. CDR3 length: 15 amino acids. Germline V lookup: CDR1 KGHSH, CDR2 LQKENI. CDR3 amino acids: CASSPGLAGIYEQFF. CDR3 DNA sequence: TGTGCCAGCTCACCGGGTCTAGCGGGTATCTATGAGCAGTTCTTC.

The gene calls are TRBV5-4 and TRBJ2-7; maybe TRBD2 (5 bases). CDR1 is SGHNT, CDR2 YYREEE, per germline (reference sequence). V dropped 4 bases and J dropped 4 bases, with 9 bases sitting between them. The CDR3 loop spans 12 amino acids. This chain's CDR3 is CASSPTKYEQYF. In DNA form, the CDR3 reads TGTGCCAGCAGCCCGACTAAGTACGAGCAGTACTTC.

V is TRBV5-5 and J is TRBJ2-1; tentative D call: TRBD2 (5 bases). CDR3 size: 17 residues. The ends were cut back, 3 bases at V and 0 bases at J, with 16 bases in the middle. Germline V gene sequence: CDR1 SGHKS, CDR2 YYEKEE (reference sequence). The CDR3: CASSSWILANSYNEQFF. For the CDR3, the DNA is TGTGCCAGCAGCTCCTGGATCCTAGCTAACTCCTACAATGAGCAGTTCTTC.

The chain combines TRBV5-1 with TRBJ1-1; no clear D gene. The germline CDR1 and CDR2 sequences are SGHRS and YFSETQ. There are 15 residues in the CDR3. The V gene lost 0 bases and the J gene lost 4 bases, with 13 bases spanning the gap. CDR3 in amino acids: CASSLAVNGATEAFF. The CDR3 DNA reads as TGCGCCAGCAGCTTGGCCGTGAATGGAGCCACTGAAGCTTTCTTT.

The V and J genes are TRBV7-8 and TRBJ2-7; D remains unclear. The CDR3 spans 14 residues. V was trimmed by 5 bases and J by 2 bases, leaving 13 bases between them. From germline, CDR1 is SGHVS and CDR2 FQNEAQ. The DNA for the CDR3 is TGTGCCAGCAGCCCTCGTCGAGGAGCCTACGAGCAGTACTTC. Amino acid sequence: CASSPRRGAYEQYF.

With respect to this clone: The same CDR3 is also encoded by other DNA sequences in this sample. The rearrangement links TRBV5-4 to TRBJ2-5; no definite D call. V lost 0 bases, J lost 1 base, and 7 bases lay in between. CDR3 length: 14 residues. The germline gives CDR1 SGHNT, CDR2 YYREEE (reference sequence). This CDR3 is CASSLGRSQETQYF. The CDR3 DNA reads TGTGCCAGCAGCTTGGGCCGGTCCCAAGAGACCCAGTACTTC.